This T cell receptor beta chain derives from a study of blood T cell repertoires in COVID-19. Turning to the study itself: PBMCs, B-cell-depleted T cells, or T cells were the source of the cDNA or gDNA that made up the material.

Authors' methods: Estimation of nucleated cell counts was performed using reference gene primer amplification. The table came from immunoSEQ multiplex PCR; TCRdb's copy has only in-frame clones and leaves some out. For V, J and clone size, that table is used; D and trimming come from the DNA. In the table there are roughly 38,000 clones, approximately 80% of which are singletons. This CDR3 has 13 residues. V was pared by 0 bases and J by 2 bases, with 5 bases between. Germline V gene data show CDR1 as WSHSY and CDR2 as SAAADI. Sequences were obtained from peripheral blood. This clonotype was obtained from a man aged 45-65 years with active COVID-19. V and J are TRBV10-2 and TRBJ2-7; possibly TRBD1 for D (5 bases). In nucleotides, the CDR3 is TGCGCCAGCAGTGAGTCGGGGCCCTACGAGCAGTACTTC. Translation: CASSESGPYEQYF.